The next 26 T cell receptor beta chains were all read from a single sample in a study of blood T cell repertoires in COVID-19. The table came from immunoSEQ multiplex PCR; TCRdb's copy has only in-frame clones and leaves some out. This sample carries 400,000 to 450,000 clones, around 90% of them seen once, and the ten largest clones take 0.6%. Sequenced input: PBMCs or T cells enriched from blood (not recorded which). These receptors were taken from a man between 18 and 35 years old who had recovered from COVID-19.

The chain has TRBV7-9 and TRBJ1-2; 10 nucleotides align to TRBD1. J was trimmed by 1 base and V by 1 base; bases with no gene match: 0. The CDR3 loop spans 15 amino acids. CDR1 is SEHNR, CDR2 FQNEAQ, per germline (reference sequence). The CDR3 bases are TGTGCCAGCAGCTTAGGGACAGGGGGTAACTATGGCTACACCTTC. Its translation is CASSLGTGGNYGYTF.

The chain combines TRBV13 with TRBJ1-6; tentative D call: TRBD1 (5 bases). The CDR3 is made up of 16 amino acids. The germline V gene encodes CDR1 PRHDT and CDR2 FYEKMQ (reference sequence). Trimming pared 6 bases from V and 7 bases from J, leaving 19 bases between. CDR3 DNA sequence: TGTGCCAGCAGTCCAAGGAGGGTAGGGGTAAATTCACCCCTCCACTTT. It encodes CASSPRRVGVNSPLHF.

V usage is TRBV5-8 and J usage is TRBJ1-1, with unresolved D. This CDR3 is 13 amino acids long. From germline, CDR1 is SGHTS and CDR2 YDEGEE. V gave up 4 bases and J gave up 7 bases, with 14 bases separating them. In DNA, the CDR3 is TGTGCCAGCAGCGCTACCCTAAGTGGTGAAGCTTTCTTT. It is translated as CASSATLSGEAFF.

This chain links TRBV3-1 (or the pseudogene TRBV3-2) with TRBJ2-6; TRBD1 agrees at 8 bases. The germline gives CDR1 LGHDT, CDR2 YNNKEL (reference sequence). The CDR3 runs 17 residues. Trimming at V came to 2 bases and at J to 1 base, leaving 4 bases not matched to a gene. This CDR3 is CASSQSRTGSGANVLTF. CDR3 nucleotide sequence: TGTGCCAGCAGCCAATCCCGGACAGGGTCTGGGGCCAACGTCCTGACTTTC.

This chain joins TRBV7-9 and TRBJ2-1, with 9 nucleotides matching TRBD2. Germline CDR1 is SEHNR and CDR2 is FQNEAQ (reference sequence). V gave up 5 bases and J gave up 8 bases; unmatched junction bases: 10. The CDR3 extends over 15 amino acids. The CDR3 protein is CASSPIRTSVDEQFF. The CDR3 nucleotides are TGTGCCAGCAGCCCAATCCGGACTAGCGTCGATGAGCAGTTCTTC. The entire variable domain, with the rest obtained from reference TRBV7-9 and TRBJ2-1, is as follows: DTGVSQNPRHKITKRGQNVTFRCDPISEHNRLYWYRQTLGQGPEFLTYFQNEAQLEKSRLLSDRFSAERPKGSFSTLEIQRTEQGDSAMYLCASSPIRTSVDEQFFGPGTRLTVL.

The chain carries TRBV5-5 and TRBJ1-5; the D gene is possibly TRBD1 (6 bases). This CDR3 contains 14 residues. The V gene lost 0 bases and the J gene lost 6 bases, with 10 bases spanning the gap. CDR1 and CDR2 from the germline V gene are SGHKS and YYEKEE (reference sequence). CDR3 in DNA: TGTGCCAGCAGCTTGGTGGGGGCCGGTCAGCCCCAGCATTTT. Translated, it gives CASSLVGAGQPQHF. Complete variable domain (other parts from reference TRBV5-5 and TRBJ1-5): DAGVTQSPTHLIKTRGQQVTLRCSPISGHKSVSWYQQVLGQGPQFIFQYYEKEERGRGNFPDRFSARQFPNYSSELNVNALLLGDSALYLCASSLVGAGQPQHFGDGTRLSIL.

The chain employs TRBV5-1 and TRBJ2-1; 8 bases are shared with TRBD1. V gave up 0 bases and J gave up 8 bases; unmatched junction bases: 4. CDR3 length: 14 residues. In germline, CDR1 is SGHRS, CDR2 YFSETQ. The CDR3: CASSLGGQAHEQFF. The CDR3 region has the DNA TGCGCCAGCAGCTTGGGGGGACAGGCACATGAGCAGTTCTTC.

CDR3 DNA: TGTGCCAGCAGCTTAGAAGGGGGCCAGGGGAGAGCTGAAGCTTTCTTT. This gives the protein CASSLEGGQGRAEAFF. The rearrangement links TRBV7-9 to TRBJ1-1; TRBD1 matches at 7 bases. Germline V lookup: CDR1 SEHNR, CDR2 FQNEAQ (reference sequence). The V and J ends lost 1 base and 6 bases, in that order; junction bases with no gene match: 11. The CDR3 spans 16 residues.

This clone has a single count. The chain links TRBV23-1 to TRBJ2-4, with D possibly being TRBD2 (7 bases). TRBV23-1 falls under the ORF class, with uncertain function. The CDR3 is 15 residues long. V shed 11 bases and J shed 6 bases, with 23 bases lying between them. The CDR3 region has the DNA TGCGCCCGACCCACCGTGGGGGGGGCACCAAACATTCAGTACTTC. Translation: CARPTVGGAPNIQYF.

This chain links TRBV28 with TRBJ1-4; possible D gene TRBD1, 6 bases. Trimming cost V 6 bases and J 6 bases, with 14 bases left between them. Germline lookup yields CDR1 MDHEN and CDR2 SYDVKM. The CDR3 is 14 residues long. CDR3 loop: CASRPTGSDEKLFF. DNA of the CDR3: TGTGCCAGCAGACCTACAGGGAGCGATGAAAAACTGTTTTTT.

This chain uses TRBV4-1 with TRBJ2-7; D ambiguous. The CDR3 runs to 16 residues. V lost 3 bases and J 2 bases, leaving 17 bases between the germline ends. Germline-derived CDR1 and CDR2 are MGHRA and YSYEKL. DNA for the CDR3: TGCGCCAGCAGCCACCAGGCTGTGCCCTGGGCCTACGAGCAGTACTTC. Translated, it gives CASSHQAVPWAYEQYF.

CDR3 DNA sequence: TGTGCCAGCAGTGATGGTTACATGAACACTGAAGCTTTCTTT. Translating it yields CASSDGYMNTEAFF. The chain has TRBV25-1 and TRBJ1-1, with unresolved D. Trimming left V 3 bases short and J 0 bases short, with 8 bases between. The V gene's germline CDR1 is MGHDK and CDR2 SYGVNS. CDR3 length equals 14 residues.

The V and J genes are TRBV3-1 (or the pseudogene TRBV3-2) and TRBJ2-7, with D possibly matching TRBD2 (5 bases). The V gene lost 3 bases and the J gene lost 4 bases, with 16 bases spanning the gap. The CDR3 consists of 15 residues. Germline CDR1 is LGHDT and CDR2 is YNNKEL (reference sequence). The CDR3 DNA is TGTGCCAGCAGCCAGTCGGGGTTGAGGAGGTACGAGCAGTACTTC. This codes for CASSQSGLRRYEQYF.

V and J are TRBV19 and TRBJ1-1; 8 nucleotides agree with TRBD1. The CDR3 is made up of 15 amino acids. CDR1 is LNHDA and CDR2 is SQIVND in the germline V gene (reference sequence). J was trimmed by 5 bases and V by 5 bases; bases with no gene match: 10. The CDR3 here is CASSSQTGVGTEAFF. CDR3 bases: TGTGCCAGTAGTTCTCAGACAGGGGTAGGTACTGAAGCTTTCTTT.

The chain couples TRBV2 to TRBJ1-5; no firm D call. Trimming removed 1 base from V and 9 bases from J, with 10 bases in between. CDR3 size: 13 residues. CDR1 and CDR2 from the germline V gene are SNHLY and FYNNEI. CDR3 sequence (DNA): TGTGCCAGCAGTGAAGTCTGGGAGGGGCCCCAGCATTTT. Its translation: CASSEVWEGPQHF.

This chain connects TRBV2 to TRBJ1-5, with 10 bases fitting TRBD1. Trimming cost V 6 bases and J 2 bases; bases outside gene matches: 13. CDR1 is SNHLY and CDR2 is FYNNEI in the germline V gene. The CDR3 runs to 18 residues. The CDR3 coding sequence is TGTGCCAGCAGGCGGGGAGACAGGGGGCAGGTCGGCAATCAGCCCCAGCATTTT. Its translation: CASRRGDRGQVGNQPQHF.

V usage is TRBV10-3 and J usage is TRBJ1-6; D remains ambiguous. Trimming pared 2 bases from V and 7 bases from J, leaving 12 bases between. The CDR3 consists of 15 residues. Germline V lookup: CDR1 ENHRY, CDR2 SYGVKD. The chain's CDR3 is CAISERGVGNSPLHF. In DNA, the CDR3 is TGTGCCATCAGTGAGCGGGGAGTCGGGAATTCACCCCTCCACTTT.

As to this clone: One junction end disagrees with the germline gene, perhaps due to a read error. This rearrangement joins TRBV29-1 to TRBJ2-3, with 7 bases matching TRBD1. The length of the CDR3 is 11 residues. Germline loops: CDR1 SQVTM, CDR2 ANQGSEA. The CDR3 nucleotides are TGCAGCGTTGGGCGACAGGGAGATGTAGTTTTT. Its protein product is CSVGRQGDVVF.

CDR3 nucleotide sequence: TGTGCCATCAGTGAGTCGGGACAGTCTGGGTGGGCTTTCTTT. It is translated as CAISESGQSGWAFF. The chain combines TRBV10-3 with TRBJ1-1; the match to TRBD1 covers 7 bases. Germline V lookup: CDR1 ENHRY, CDR2 SYGVKD. J lost 11 bases, V lost 0 bases, and 9 bases had no gene match. The CDR3 runs to 14 residues.

The gene calls are TRBV29-1 and TRBJ2-1, with 7 bases identical to TRBD2. This CDR3 has 15 residues. After removal of 8 bases from V and 3 bases from J, the junction contained 13 bases not matched to a gene. The V gene's germline CDR1 is SQVTM and CDR2 ANQGSEA. CDR3 DNA sequence: TGCAGCTTGGAAGCGGCTAGCGGATACTACAATGAGCAGTTCTTC. Its translation is CSLEAASGYYNEQFF.

About this clone itself: This sample includes further DNA sequences coding for the same CDR3. J is TRBJ1-1 and V is TRBV12-3 or TRBV12-4; D not resolved. The CDR3 is 13 residues long. The V gene lost 0 bases and the J gene lost 5 bases, with 7 bases spanning the gap. CDR3 in amino acids: CASSLAGGTEAFF. CDR3 DNA sequence: TGTGCCAGCAGTTTAGCAGGAGGGACTGAAGCTTTCTTT.

This sequence joins TRBV28 and TRBJ1-5; 8 positions match TRBD1. CDR3 length: 15 amino acids. The junction had 5 bases not matched to a gene; V was cut back by 5 bases and J by 2 bases. Germline V CDR1 and CDR2: MDHEN, SYDVKM. The CDR3 protein is CASSNPGQGNQPQHF. As DNA, the CDR3 is TGTGCCAGCAGTAACCCGGGACAGGGCAATCAGCCCCAGCATTTT.

The CDR3 DNA sequence: TGTGCCAGCAGCTCCAGGACAGACCTCTATGGCTACACCTTC. Translated, it gives CASSSRTDLYGYTF. The chain uses TRBV7-9 and TRBJ1-2, with a possible D match to TRBD1 (6 bases). In germline, CDR1 is SEHNR, CDR2 FQNEAQ (reference sequence). The length of the CDR3 is 14 residues. V was cut by 4 bases and J by 4 bases, with 13 bases left in between. The variable domain in full, completed from reference TRBV7-9 and TRBJ1-2, reads DTGVSQNPRHKITKRGQNVTFRCDPISEHNRLYWYRQTLGQGPEFLTYFQNEAQLEKSRLLSDRFSAERPKGSFSTLEIQRTEQGDSAMYLCASSSRTDLYGYTFGSGTRLTVV.

This clone was seen once. The chain combines TRBV7-5 with TRBJ2-5; TRBD1 is the table's D call and was not checked against the DNA. TRBV7-5 is labeled a pseudogene. This CDR3 comprises 15 residues. This chain's CDR3 is CVRSRDRLSRETQYF. The CDR3 nucleotides are TGTGTCAGAAGCCGGGACAGGTTGTCCCGGGAGACCCAGTACTTC.

This clone occurred once. This chain joins TRBV6-5 and TRBJ1-1, with a weak D call TRBD1 (5 bases). This CDR3 has 13 residues. The V end was cut by 10 bases, the J end by 1 base, with 13 bases between. Germline values: CDR1 MNHEY, CDR2 SVGAGI. The CDR3 reads CATDTGPNTEAFF. The CDR3 DNA follows: TGTGCCACCGATACAGGCCCGAACACTGAAGCTTTCTTT.

This clone was seen only a few times. J is TRBJ2-1 and V is TRBV27; D is possibly TRBD2 (5 bases). V lost 6 bases and J 6 bases, leaving 15 bases between the germline ends. Germline V gene sequence: CDR1 MNHEY, CDR2 SMNVEV (reference sequence). The CDR3 loop spans 14 amino acids. The CDR3: CASSSPLLGNEQFF. The CDR3 nucleotides read TGTGCCAGCAGCTCTCCCTTACTAGGCAATGAGCAGTTCTTC.